These 28 T cell receptor beta chains were all obtained from the same sample, sequenced in a study of ipilimumab plus nivolumab after autologous stem cell transplantation. Profiled with immunoSEQ multiplex PCR; TCRdb holds only in-frame clones, not every one. Here the sample spans 77,000 or so clones, nearly 85% being singletons. Sequenced here: PBMCs, sampled in a trial of ipilimumab plus nivolumab as post-transplant consolidation. The receptors here all came from a male donor with diffuse large B-cell lymphoma.

The CDR3 spells CASLRAGSPPGDTQYF. The CDR3 nucleotides read TGTGCCAGCCTCCGAGCGGGGAGTCCCCCGGGAGATACGCAGTATTTT. This chain connects TRBV7-2 to TRBJ2-3; 7 nucleotides line up with TRBD2. The CDR3 is made up of 16 amino acids. CDR1 SGHTA and CDR2 FQGNSA come from the germline V gene. With V trimmed by 8 bases and J by 5 bases, 16 bases remained unmatched.

The gene calls are TRBV7-2 and TRBJ1-2, with a tentative D call TRBD1 (5 bases). The V gene's germline CDR1 is SGHTA and CDR2 FQGNSA. The V gene lost 1 base and the J gene lost 4 bases, with 10 bases spanning the gap. The CDR3 is made up of 14 amino acids. The CDR3 coding sequence is TGTGCCAGCAGCTTAGAGGCGACAGTCTATGGCTACACCTTC. Its translation is CASSLEATVYGYTF.

This clone was counted a single time. The chain recombines TRBV9 with TRBJ1-3; D gene uncertain. The V end lost 4 bases, the J end lost 0 bases, and 17 bases lay between the germline ends. This CDR3 contains 17 residues. CDR1 is SGDLS and CDR2 is YYNGEE in the germline V gene. CDR3 region: CASSPKGTYSSGNTIYF. Written as DNA, the CDR3 is TGTGCCAGCAGCCCAAAAGGCACCTACAGCTCTGGAAACACCATATATTTT. The full variable domain, with the rest looked up from reference TRBV9 and TRBJ1-3, is DSGVTQTPKHLITATGQRVTLRCSPRSGDLSVYWYQQSLDQGLQFLIQYYNGEERAKGNILERFSAQQFPDLHSELNLSSLELGDSALYFCASSPKGTYSSGNTIYFGEGSWLTVV.

The CDR3 loop reads CASSRTGLLNYGYTF. For the CDR3, the DNA is TGTGCCAGCAGCCGTACGGGACTGCTAAACTATGGCTACACCTTC. The gene calls are TRBV7-9 and TRBJ1-2; tentative D call: TRBD1 (5 bases). Trimming cost V 5 bases and J 2 bases, with 15 bases left between them. The CDR3 spans 15 residues. Per germline, CDR1 SEHNR and CDR2 FQNEAQ (reference sequence).

This sequence joins TRBV18 and TRBJ1-4; D may be TRBD1 (6 bases). Germline V CDR1 and CDR2: KGHSH, LQKENI. The ends were cut back, 5 bases at V and 7 bases at J, with 17 bases in the middle. This CDR3 comprises 15 residues. The CDR3 region is CASSKRQSGAEKLFF. The CDR3, as DNA: TGTGCCAGCTCAAAACGACAATCGGGGGCTGAAAAACTGTTTTTT.

This chain joins TRBV2 and TRBJ2-7, with 8 nucleotides matching TRBD2. The CDR3 runs to 15 residues. Trimming removed 7 bases from V and 0 bases from J; junction bases left unmatched: 8. From germline, CDR1 is SNHLY and CDR2 FYNNEI. CDR3 region: CASNRGGGRSYEQYF. CDR3 bases: TGTGCCAGCAACCGAGGCGGGGGGCGCTCCTACGAGCAGTACTTC.

This clone was seen a single time. The chain joins TRBV5-4 to TRBJ2-1; D unresolved. Deletions cut 5 bases from V and 7 bases from J, with 13 bases between. Germline V gives CDR1 SGHNT, CDR2 YYREEE (reference sequence). The length of the CDR3 is 13 residues. CDR3: CASRRGEDNEQFF. The CDR3 coding sequence is TGTGCCAGCAGACGTGGAGAAGATAATGAGCAGTTCTTC.

The V and J genes are TRBV19 and TRBJ2-7, with D tentatively TRBD1 (5 bases). This CDR3 has 12 amino acids. The V gene's germline CDR1 is LNHDA and CDR2 SQIVND (reference sequence). Deletions cut 10 bases from V and 2 bases from J, with 12 bases between. CDR3 bases: TGTGCCACATCCGACAGAACCTACGAGCAGTACTTC. It yields the protein CATSDRTYEQYF. Complete variable domain (other parts from reference TRBV19 and TRBJ2-7): DGGITQSPKYLFRKEGQNVTLSCEQNLNHDAMYWYRQDPGQGLRLIYYSQIVNDFQKGDIAEGYSVSREKKESFPLTVTSAQKNPTAFYLCATSDRTYEQYFGPGTRLTVT.

The CDR3 DNA reads as TGTGCCAGCAGCTTGAGACTAGCGGGTAGCACAGATACGCAGTATTTT. It specifies CASSLRLAGSTDTQYF. The chain has TRBV7-8 and TRBJ2-3; the match to TRBD2 covers 10 bases. With V trimmed by 3 bases and J by 0 bases, 3 bases remained unmatched. CDR1 is SGHVS and CDR2 is FQNEAQ in the germline V gene. The CDR3 is made up of 16 amino acids.

In this sample, this clone turned up a few times. The rearrangement links TRBV6-1 to TRBJ1-1; D is uncertain. The germline V gene encodes CDR1 MNHNS and CDR2 SASEGT. Trimming cost V 8 bases and J 7 bases, with 14 bases left between them. CDR3 length: 12 residues. This CDR3 is CASRFMTSEAFF. Written as DNA, the CDR3 is TGTGCCAGCCGGTTTATGACGAGTGAAGCTTTCTTT.

The chain links TRBV2 to TRBJ2-7, with D perhaps given as TRBD1 or TRBD2 (6 bases each). Trimming shortened V by 8 bases and J by 0 bases, and 11 bases separated the two germline ends. Per germline, CDR1 SNHLY and CDR2 FYNNEI. The length of the CDR3 is 13 residues. CDR3 sequence (DNA): TGTGCCAGCCACAGGGACTTCTCCTACGAGCAGTACTTC. Its protein product is CASHRDFSYEQYF.

J is TRBJ2-1 and V is TRBV2; D is possibly TRBD1 or TRBD2 (6 bases each). This CDR3 has 12 amino acids. V dropped 7 bases and J dropped 13 bases, with 17 bases sitting between them. Germline CDR1 and CDR2: SNHLY and FYNNEI. In DNA, the CDR3 is TGTGCCAGCATAAGGTTCGGGGGCCGACAGTTCTTC. Protein sequence: CASIRFGGRQFF.

The chain has TRBV19 and TRBJ2-3; 11 bases are a match to TRBD2. V lost 3 bases, J lost 5 bases, and 4 bases stayed unmatched. This CDR3 comprises 15 residues. Per the germline V gene, CDR1 is LNHDA and CDR2 is SQIVND (reference sequence). Here the CDR3 DNA reads TGTGCCAGTAGTATGACTAGCGGGGACAAAGATACGCAGTATTTT. Amino acid sequence: CASSMTSGDKDTQYF.

The chain employs TRBV27 and TRBJ1-1; TRBD1 might be the D (5 bases). Trimming left V 4 bases short and J 6 bases short, with 12 bases between. The CDR3 loop spans 13 amino acids. Germline assignment: CDR1 MNHEY and CDR2 SMNVEV (reference sequence). The DNA of the CDR3 is TGTGCCAGCAGTTCAGGGTGGGGCGCTGAAGCTTTCTTT. It is translated as CASSSGWGAEAFF.

This clone has more than one count but fewer than ten. The chain links TRBV6-6 to TRBJ1-2, with D uncertain. The CDR3 contains 10 residues. V lost 6 bases to trimming and J lost 8 bases, with 7 bases between them. The V gene's germline CDR1 is MNHNY and CDR2 SVGAGI (reference sequence). This chain's CDR3 is CASSLVGYTF. The CDR3, as DNA: TGTGCCAGCAGCCTAGTAGGCTACACCTTC.

V usage is TRBV6-5 and J usage is TRBJ2-5, with D unresolved. With 5 bases removed from V and 0 bases from J, the gap between germline ends came to 13 bases. The CDR3 runs 15 residues. The germline CDR1 and CDR2 sequences are MNHEY and SVGAGI. The CDR3 is CASSPRVWNQETQYF. Here the CDR3 DNA reads TGTGCCAGCAGTCCCCGAGTTTGGAACCAAGAGACCCAGTACTTC.

This chain connects TRBV4-1 to TRBJ2-1; TRBD1 matches at 8 bases. Looked up from germline, CDR1 is MGHRA and CDR2 is YSYEKL. The CDR3 spans 15 residues. J gave up 5 bases and V 3 bases, and 6 bases lay outside the gene matches. The CDR3 DNA sequence: TGCGCCAGCAGCCAGGGCAGGGGGCCGAACAATGAGCAGTTCTTC. Protein sequence: CASSQGRGPNNEQFF.

The chain links TRBV6-5 to TRBJ2-3; TRBD1 matches 7 bases. This CDR3 contains 16 residues. CDR1 and CDR2 from the germline V gene are MNHEY and SVGAGI. Trimming cost V 2 bases and J 0 bases; bases outside gene matches: 5. CDR3 bases: TGTGCCAGCAGTTACCACAGGGGCCTTAGCACAGATACGCAGTATTTT. It is translated as CASSYHRGLSTDTQYF.

The J gene is TRBJ2-3, the V gene TRBV6-5; 7 bases are a match to TRBD1. The CDR3 sequence is 15 residues long. The V gene end was trimmed by 5 bases and the J gene end by 4 bases; junction bases not matched to a gene: 9. Germline-derived CDR1 and CDR2 are MNHEY and SVGAGI. DNA of the CDR3: TGTGCCAGCAGTGCGCCGGGACAGTACCCAGATACGCAGTATTTT. The encoded protein is CASSAPGQYPDTQYF.

V gene TRBV2 combines with J gene TRBJ2-1, with 8 bases lining up with TRBD2. The J segment lost 7 bases and the V segment lost 2 bases, leaving 4 bases of the junction unmatched. This CDR3 contains 14 residues. Germline lookup yields CDR1 SNHLY and CDR2 FYNNEI. CDR3 loop: CASSETGGANEQFF. The CDR3, as DNA: TGTGCCAGCAGTGAAACCGGGGGGGCTAATGAGCAGTTCTTC.

V gene TRBV7-8 combines with J gene TRBJ2-7, with 8 bases matching TRBD1. This CDR3 region has 14 residues. V was pared by 4 bases and J by 0 bases, with 2 bases of the junction left unmatched. Germline CDR1 and CDR2: SGHVS and FQNEAQ. CDR3 sequence reads: CASSWDRSSYEQYF. The CDR3 nucleotides are TGTGCCAGCAGCTGGGACAGGAGCTCCTACGAGCAGTACTTC.

The V gene is TRBV19, the J gene TRBJ1-1; D unclear. The CDR3 contains 13 residues. Trimming stripped 4 bases from V and 0 bases from J, with 6 bases between. CDR1 and CDR2 from the germline V gene are LNHDA and SQIVND (reference sequence). CDR3 in amino acids: CASSKYLNTEAFF. CDR3 DNA sequence: TGTGCCAGTAGTAAGTACTTGAACACTGAAGCTTTCTTT.

The chain links TRBV5-8 to TRBJ2-6; D gene uncertain. V was pared by 0 bases and J by 1 base, with 5 bases between. The length of the CDR3 is 15 residues. Germline-derived CDR1 and CDR2 are SGHTS and YDEGEE. The CDR3 coding sequence is TGTGCCAGCAGCTTGGTTCGTTCTGGGGCCAACGTCCTGACTTTC. Protein sequence: CASSLVRSGANVLTF.

The V call is TRBV2, the J call TRBJ2-2; D might be TRBD2 (6 bases). The CDR3 is 11 amino acids. The germline V gene encodes CDR1 SNHLY and CDR2 FYNNEI. The V end lost 6 bases, the J end lost 13 bases, and 12 bases lay between the germline ends. In DNA form, the CDR3 reads TGTGCCAGCAGAACCCAGGGAGGGCTGTTTTTT. It codes for CASRTQGGLFF.

This chain connects TRBV5-4 to TRBJ2-3; TRBD1 matches at 8 bases. V lost 2 bases, J lost 2 bases, and 4 bases stayed unmatched. This CDR3 has 15 amino acids. Per germline, CDR1 SGHNT and CDR2 YYREEE (reference sequence). The CDR3 region is CASSFKTGDTDTQYF. The CDR3 DNA reads TGTGCCAGCAGCTTTAAGACAGGGGACACAGATACGCAGTATTTT.

This chain connects TRBV11-2 to TRBJ2-2; possibly TRBD1 or TRBD2 for D (5 bases each). Germline assignment: CDR1 SGHAT and CDR2 FQNNGV. Deletions cut 8 bases from V and 7 bases from J, with 20 bases between. The CDR3 runs to 15 residues. The CDR3 is CASVRDRTTNGELFF. CDR3 bases: TGTGCCAGCGTCCGGGACCGGACAACCAACGGGGAGCTGTTTTTT. Combining the CDR3 with reference TRBV11-2 and TRBJ2-2 gives the whole variable domain EAGVAQSPRYKIIEKRQSVAFWCNPISGHATLYWYQQILGQGPKLLIQFQNNGVVDDSQLPKDRFSAERLKGVDSTLKIQPAKLEDSAVYLCASVRDRTTNGELFFGEGSRLTVL.

In its sample, this clone was seen once. V gene TRBV9 combines with J gene TRBJ2-6; D is perhaps TRBD1 (5 bases). Germline V gives CDR1 SGDLS, CDR2 YYNGEE. This CDR3 has 15 amino acids. Trimming removed 3 bases at V and 0 bases at J, with 7 bases between. This chain's CDR3 is CASSERGSGANVLTF. The CDR3 DNA reads as TGTGCCAGCAGCGAAAGGGGCTCTGGGGCCAACGTCCTGACTTTC.

The chain links TRBV7-2 to TRBJ2-5, with 7 bases matching TRBD1. Germline V CDR1 and CDR2: SGHTA, FQGNSA. The junction had 6 bases not matched to a gene; V was cut back by 4 bases and J by 7 bases. The CDR3 is made up of 13 amino acids. The CDR3 nucleotides read TGTGCCAGCAGCTCCGACAGGGACGGGACCCAGTACTTC. Its protein is CASSSDRDGTQYF.